This T cell receptor (beta chain) was identified in a study of spatial heterogeneity in lung cancer. This clonotype occurred many times. The germline gives CDR1 ENHRY, CDR2 SYGVKD. The V gene end was trimmed by 8 bases and the J gene end by 5 bases; junction bases not matched to a gene: 12. The CDR3 covers 16 residues. TCRdb re-called the 5' RACE reads through MiXCR, storing one row per CDR3 protein. Here the sample spans 25,000 or so distinct CDR3 sequences, 3.3% being singletons. As to time point: sample taken at primary tumor resection. The sequence derives from a female donor with early-stage non-small cell lung cancer. The chain joins TRBV10-3 to TRBJ2-2, with 9 bases aligning to TRBD2. Sequencing was performed on PBMCs, taken at surgery. CDR3 loop: CAIGSSSGKGTGELFF. CDR3 sequence (DNA): TGTGCCATCGGAAGCTCTAGCGGGAAAGGGACCGGGGAGCTGTTTTTT.